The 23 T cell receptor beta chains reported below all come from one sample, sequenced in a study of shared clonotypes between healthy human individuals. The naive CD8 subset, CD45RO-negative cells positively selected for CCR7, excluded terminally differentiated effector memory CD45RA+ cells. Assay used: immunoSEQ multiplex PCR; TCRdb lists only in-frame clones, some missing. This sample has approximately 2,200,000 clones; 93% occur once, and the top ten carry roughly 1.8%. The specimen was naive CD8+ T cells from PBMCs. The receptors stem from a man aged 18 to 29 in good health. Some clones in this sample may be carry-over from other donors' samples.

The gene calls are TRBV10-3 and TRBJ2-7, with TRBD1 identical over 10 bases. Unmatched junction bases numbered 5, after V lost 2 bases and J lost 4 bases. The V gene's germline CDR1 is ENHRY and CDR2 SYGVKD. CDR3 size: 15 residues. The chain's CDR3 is CAISEGGTGVYEQYF. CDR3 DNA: TGTGCCATCAGTGAGGGGGGGACAGGGGTTTACGAGCAGTACTTC.

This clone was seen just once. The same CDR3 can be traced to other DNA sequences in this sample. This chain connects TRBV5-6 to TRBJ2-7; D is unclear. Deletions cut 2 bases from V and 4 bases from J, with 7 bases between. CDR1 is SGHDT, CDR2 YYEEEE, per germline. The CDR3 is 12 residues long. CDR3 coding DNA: TGTGCCAGCAGCTTAGCTGATTACGAGCAGTACTTC. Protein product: CASSLADYEQYF.

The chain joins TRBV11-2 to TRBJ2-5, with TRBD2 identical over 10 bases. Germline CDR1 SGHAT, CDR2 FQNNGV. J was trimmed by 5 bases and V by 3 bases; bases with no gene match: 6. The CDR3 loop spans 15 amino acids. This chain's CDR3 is CASSFLAGVEETQYF. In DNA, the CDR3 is TGTGCCAGCAGCTTTCTAGCGGGAGTAGAGGAGACCCAGTACTTC.

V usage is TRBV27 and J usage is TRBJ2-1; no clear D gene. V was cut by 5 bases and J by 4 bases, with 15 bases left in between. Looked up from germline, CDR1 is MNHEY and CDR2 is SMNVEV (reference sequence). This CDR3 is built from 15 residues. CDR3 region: CASSPGRLEYNEQFF. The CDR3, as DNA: TGTGCCAGCAGTCCGGGTCGGCTAGAGTACAATGAGCAGTTCTTC.

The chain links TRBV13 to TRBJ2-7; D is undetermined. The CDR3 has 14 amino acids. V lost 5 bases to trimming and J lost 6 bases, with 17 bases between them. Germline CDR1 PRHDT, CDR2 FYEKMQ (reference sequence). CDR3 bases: TGTGCCAGCAGCGCCCGCTCGATGCGAAGCGAGCAGTACTTC. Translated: CASSARSMRSEQYF.

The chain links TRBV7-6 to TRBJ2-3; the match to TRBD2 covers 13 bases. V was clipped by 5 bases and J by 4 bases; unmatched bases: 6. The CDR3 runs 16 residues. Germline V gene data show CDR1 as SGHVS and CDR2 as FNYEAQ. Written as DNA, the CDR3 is TGTGCCAGCAGCGTCCGGACTAGCGGGAGCGCAGATACGCAGTATTTT. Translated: CASSVRTSGSADTQYF.

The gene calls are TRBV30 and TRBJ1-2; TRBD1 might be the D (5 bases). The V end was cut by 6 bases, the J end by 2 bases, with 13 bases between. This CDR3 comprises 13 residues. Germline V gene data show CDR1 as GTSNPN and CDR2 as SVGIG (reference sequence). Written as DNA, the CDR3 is TGTGCCTGTGCGACAGAACTAAACTATGGCTACACCTTC. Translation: CACATELNYGYTF.

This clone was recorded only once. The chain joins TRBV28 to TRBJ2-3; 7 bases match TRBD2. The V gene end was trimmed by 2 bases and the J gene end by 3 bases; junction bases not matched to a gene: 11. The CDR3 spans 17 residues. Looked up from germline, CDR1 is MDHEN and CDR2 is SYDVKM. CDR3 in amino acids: CASSLGDGREWTDTQYF. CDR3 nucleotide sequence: TGTGCCAGCAGTTTAGGGGACGGGCGGGAGTGGACAGATACGCAGTATTTT.

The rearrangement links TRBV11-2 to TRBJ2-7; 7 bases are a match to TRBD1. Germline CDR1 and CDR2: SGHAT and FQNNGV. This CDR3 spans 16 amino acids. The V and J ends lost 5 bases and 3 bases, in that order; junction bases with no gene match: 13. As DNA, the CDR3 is TGTGCCAGCAGCACCCACCGGGACAGAACCTTCTACGAGCAGTACTTC. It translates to CASSTHRDRTFYEQYF. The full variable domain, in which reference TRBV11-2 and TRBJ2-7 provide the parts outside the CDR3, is EAGVAQSPRYKIIEKRQSVAFWCNPISGHATLYWYQQILGQGPKLLIQFQNNGVVDDSQLPKDRFSAERLKGVDSTLKIQPAKLEDSAVYLCASSTHRDRTFYEQYFGPGTRLTVT.

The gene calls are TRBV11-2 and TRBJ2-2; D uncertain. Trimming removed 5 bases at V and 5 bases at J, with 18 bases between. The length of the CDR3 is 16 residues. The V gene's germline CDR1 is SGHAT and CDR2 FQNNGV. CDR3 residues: CASSPLPGWGTGELFF. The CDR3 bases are TGTGCCAGCAGCCCTCTCCCCGGGTGGGGAACCGGGGAGCTGTTTTTT.

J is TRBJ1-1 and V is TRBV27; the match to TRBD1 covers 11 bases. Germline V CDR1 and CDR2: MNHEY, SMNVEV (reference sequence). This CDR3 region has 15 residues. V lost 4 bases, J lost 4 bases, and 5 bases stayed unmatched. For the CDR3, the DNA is TGTGCCAGCAGTTCCCGGACAGGGGGCGTCACTGAAGCTTTCTTT. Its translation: CASSSRTGGVTEAFF.

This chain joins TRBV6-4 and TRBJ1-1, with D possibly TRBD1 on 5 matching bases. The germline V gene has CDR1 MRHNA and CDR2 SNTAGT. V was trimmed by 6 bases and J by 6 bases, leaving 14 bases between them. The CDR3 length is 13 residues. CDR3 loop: CASRATGDAEAFF. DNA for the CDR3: TGTGCCAGCAGGGCCACCGGGGACGCTGAAGCTTTCTTT.

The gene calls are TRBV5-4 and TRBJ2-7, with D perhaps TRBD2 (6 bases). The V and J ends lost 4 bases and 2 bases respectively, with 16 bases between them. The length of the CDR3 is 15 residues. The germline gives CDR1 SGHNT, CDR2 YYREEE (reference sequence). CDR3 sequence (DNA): TGTGCCAGCAGCACCCCGGGGCCGGGGGCCTACGAGCAGTACTTC. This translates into CASSTPGPGAYEQYF.

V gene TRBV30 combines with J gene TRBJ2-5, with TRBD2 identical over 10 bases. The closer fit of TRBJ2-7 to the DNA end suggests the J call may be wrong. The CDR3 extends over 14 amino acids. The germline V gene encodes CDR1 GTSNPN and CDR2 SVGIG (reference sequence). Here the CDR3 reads CAWSSLAGAPEQYF. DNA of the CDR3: TGTGCCTGGAGTAGTCTAGCGGGAGCTCCCGAGCAGTACTTC.

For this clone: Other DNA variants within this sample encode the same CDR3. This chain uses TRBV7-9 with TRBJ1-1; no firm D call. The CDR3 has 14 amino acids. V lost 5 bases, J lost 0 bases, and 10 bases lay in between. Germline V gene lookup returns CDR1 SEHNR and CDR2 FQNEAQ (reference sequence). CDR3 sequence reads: CASSPRQLNTEAFF. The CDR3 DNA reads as TGTGCCAGCAGCCCCCGGCAGTTGAACACTGAAGCTTTCTTT.

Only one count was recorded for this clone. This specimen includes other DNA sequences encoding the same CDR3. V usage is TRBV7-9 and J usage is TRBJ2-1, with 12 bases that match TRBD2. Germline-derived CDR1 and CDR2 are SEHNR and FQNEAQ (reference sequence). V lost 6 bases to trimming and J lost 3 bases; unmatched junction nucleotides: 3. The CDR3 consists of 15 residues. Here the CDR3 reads CASSPTSGSYNEQFF. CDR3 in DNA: TGTGCCAGCAGTCCGACTAGCGGGAGCTACAATGAGCAGTTCTTC.

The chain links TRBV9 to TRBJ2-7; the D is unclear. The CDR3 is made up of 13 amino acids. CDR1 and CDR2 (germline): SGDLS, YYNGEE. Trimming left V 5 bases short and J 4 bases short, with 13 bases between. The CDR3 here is CASSRTDAYEQYF. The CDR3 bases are TGTGCCAGCAGTCGTACTGATGCTTACGAGCAGTACTTC.

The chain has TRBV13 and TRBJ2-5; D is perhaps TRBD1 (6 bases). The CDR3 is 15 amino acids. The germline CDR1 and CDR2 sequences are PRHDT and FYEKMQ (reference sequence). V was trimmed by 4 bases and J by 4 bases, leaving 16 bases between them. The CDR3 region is CASSSRDNSGETQYF. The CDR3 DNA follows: TGTGCCAGCAGCTCCAGGGACAACAGTGGAGAGACCCAGTACTTC.

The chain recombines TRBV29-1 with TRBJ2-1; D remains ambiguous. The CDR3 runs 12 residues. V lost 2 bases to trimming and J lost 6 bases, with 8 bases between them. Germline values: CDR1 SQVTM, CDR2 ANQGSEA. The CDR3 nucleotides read TGCAGCGTTGAACTCCCGGTCAATGAGCAGTTCTTC. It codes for CSVELPVNEQFF.

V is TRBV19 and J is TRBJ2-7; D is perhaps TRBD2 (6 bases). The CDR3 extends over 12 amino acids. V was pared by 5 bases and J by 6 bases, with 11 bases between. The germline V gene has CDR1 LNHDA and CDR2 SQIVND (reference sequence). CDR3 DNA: TGTGCCAGTAGTGTGCCCGGGGGCGAGCAGTACTTC. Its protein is CASSVPGGEQYF.

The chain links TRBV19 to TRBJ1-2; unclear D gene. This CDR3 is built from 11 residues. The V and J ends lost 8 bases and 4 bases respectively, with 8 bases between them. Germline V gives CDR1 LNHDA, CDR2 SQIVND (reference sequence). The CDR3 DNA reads TGTGCCAGTGGAGGACCCTATGGCTACACCTTC. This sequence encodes CASGGPYGYTF.

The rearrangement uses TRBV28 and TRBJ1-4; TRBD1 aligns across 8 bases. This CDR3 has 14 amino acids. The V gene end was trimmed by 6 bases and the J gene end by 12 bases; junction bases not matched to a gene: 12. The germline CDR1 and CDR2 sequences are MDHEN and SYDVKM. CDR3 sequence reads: CASSLTGAGGELFF. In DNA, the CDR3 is TGTGCCAGCAGCCTGACAGGGGCTGGAGGGGAACTGTTTTTT.

In nucleotides, the CDR3 is TGTGCCAGCAGCGTAGGCAGGGACAGCGTTCGGGCTTTCTTT. The encoded protein is CASSVGRDSVRAFF. The chain joins TRBV9 to TRBJ1-1; TRBD1 matches 7 bases. CDR1 is SGDLS, CDR2 YYNGEE, per germline. V gave up 0 bases and J gave up 11 bases; unmatched junction bases: 10. The CDR3 length is 14 residues.